This T cell receptor (beta chain) comes out of a study of cytomegalovirus exposure and HLA in healthy donors. Study overall: About 180 million T cells yielded under 130 million unique TCR beta sequences in earlier analysis.

Comments on this clone: Its antigen is unidentified.

The primer mix had 60 Vbeta and 13 Jbeta primers. The assay was immunoSEQ multiplex PCR, and TCRdb's table has in-frame clones only and misses some. The sample lists about 100,000 clones; roughly 82% were seen once. Points from the study as a whole: Within the data, a cluster of highly shared sequence variants was likely a sequencing artifact. Exclusion applied to some V segments, including TRBV6-2 and TRBV6-3, as they were indistinguishable.

CDR3 length equals 16 residues. Trimming left V 1 base short and J 4 bases short, with 16 bases between. Germline CDR1 is SGHVS and CDR2 is FQNEAQ. The chain joins TRBV7-8 to TRBJ1-2, with TRBD1 as a possible D gene (5 bases). The sequenced material came from PBMCs. The source of this sequence is a man aged 25-40 years in good health and CMV-seropositive. The CDR3 here is CASSLVGMGLGYGYTF. Written as DNA, the CDR3 is TGTGCCAGCAGCTTAGTAGGCATGGGGCTAGGCTATGGCTACACCTTC.